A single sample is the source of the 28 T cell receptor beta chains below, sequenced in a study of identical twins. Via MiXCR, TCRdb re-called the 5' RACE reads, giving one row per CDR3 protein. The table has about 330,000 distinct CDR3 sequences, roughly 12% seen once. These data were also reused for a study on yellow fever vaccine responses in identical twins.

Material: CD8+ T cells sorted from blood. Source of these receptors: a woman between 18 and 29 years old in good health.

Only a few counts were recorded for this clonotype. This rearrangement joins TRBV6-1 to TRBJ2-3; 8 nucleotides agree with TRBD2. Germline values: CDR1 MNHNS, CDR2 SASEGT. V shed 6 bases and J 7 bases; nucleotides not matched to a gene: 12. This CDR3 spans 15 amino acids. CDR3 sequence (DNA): TGTGCCAGCAGAAATAGCGGGGACATCATGCATACGCAGTATTTT. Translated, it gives CASRNSGDIMHTQYF.

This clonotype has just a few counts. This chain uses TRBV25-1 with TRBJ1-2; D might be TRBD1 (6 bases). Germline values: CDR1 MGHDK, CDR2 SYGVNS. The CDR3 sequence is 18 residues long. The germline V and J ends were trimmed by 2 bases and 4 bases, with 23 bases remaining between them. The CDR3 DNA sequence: TGTGCCAGCAGTGAAGGGACACCCTCTGACGACGCTAGCTATGGCTACACCTTC. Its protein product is CASSEGTPSDDASYGYTF.

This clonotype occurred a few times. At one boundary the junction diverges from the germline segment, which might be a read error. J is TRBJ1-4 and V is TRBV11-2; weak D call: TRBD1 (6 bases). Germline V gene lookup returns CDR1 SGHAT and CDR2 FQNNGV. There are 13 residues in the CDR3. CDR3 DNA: TGTGCCAGCAGCTTAGTGGGTGACAGGAGAATCGATTTT. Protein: CASSLVGDRRIDF. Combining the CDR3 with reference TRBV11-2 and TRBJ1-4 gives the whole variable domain EAGVAQSPRYKIIEKRQSVAFWCNPISGHATLYWYQQILGQGPKLLIQFQNNGVVDDSQLPKDRFSAERLKGVDSTLKIQPAKLEDSAVYLCASSLVGDRRIDFGSGTQLSVL.

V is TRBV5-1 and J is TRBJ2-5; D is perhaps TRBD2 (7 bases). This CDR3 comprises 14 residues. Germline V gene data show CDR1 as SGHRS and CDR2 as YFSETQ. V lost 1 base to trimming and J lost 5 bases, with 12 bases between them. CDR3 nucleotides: TGCGCCAGCAGCTTGCGGGGGGCAGTGGAGACCCAGTACTTC. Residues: CASSLRGAVETQYF. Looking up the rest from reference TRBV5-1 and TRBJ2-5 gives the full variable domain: KAGVTQTPRYLIKTRGQQVTLSCSPISGHRSVSWYQQTPGQGLQFLFEYFSETQRNKGNFPGRFSGRQFSNSRSEMNVSTLELGDSALYLCASSLRGAVETQYFGPGTRLLVL.

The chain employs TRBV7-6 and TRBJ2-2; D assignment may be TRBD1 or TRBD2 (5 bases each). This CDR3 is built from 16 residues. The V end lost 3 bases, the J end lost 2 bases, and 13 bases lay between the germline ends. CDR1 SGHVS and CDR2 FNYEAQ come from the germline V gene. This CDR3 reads CASSFLRGLNTGELFF. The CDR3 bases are TGTGCCAGCAGCTTCCTCCGGGGCCTAAACACCGGGGAGCTGTTTTTT.

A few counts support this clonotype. Here the CDR3 DNA reads TGTGCCAGCAGCCCCGCTAGCGGGATAACCACAGATACGCAGTATTTT. It translates to CASSPASGITTDTQYF. This rearrangement joins TRBV5-5 to TRBJ2-3, with 9 bases fitting TRBD2. The length of the CDR3 is 16 residues. With 4 bases clipped from V and 2 bases from J, the junction kept 8 bases outside the gene matches. CDR1 and CDR2 (germline): SGHKS, YYEKEE (reference sequence).

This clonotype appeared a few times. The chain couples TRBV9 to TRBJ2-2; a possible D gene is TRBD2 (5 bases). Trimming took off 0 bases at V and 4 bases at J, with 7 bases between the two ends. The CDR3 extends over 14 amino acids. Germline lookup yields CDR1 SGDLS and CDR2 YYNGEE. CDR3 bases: TGTGCCAGCAGCGTAGACGGGGTCACCGGGGAGCTGTTTTTT. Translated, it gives CASSVDGVTGELFF.

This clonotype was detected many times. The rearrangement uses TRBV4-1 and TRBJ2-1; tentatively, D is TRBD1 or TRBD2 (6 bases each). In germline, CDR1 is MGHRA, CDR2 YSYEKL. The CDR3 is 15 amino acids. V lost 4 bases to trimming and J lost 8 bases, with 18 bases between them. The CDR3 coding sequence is TGCGCCAGCAGCCGCAGAAGGTTGGGGGGCGATGAGCAGTTCTTC. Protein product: CASSRRRLGGDEQFF.

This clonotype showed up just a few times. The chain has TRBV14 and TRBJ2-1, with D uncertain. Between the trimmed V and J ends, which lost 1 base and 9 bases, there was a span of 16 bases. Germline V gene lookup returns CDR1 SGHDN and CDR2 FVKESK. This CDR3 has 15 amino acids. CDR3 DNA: TGTGCCAGCAGCCAAGGTGCTTTCGGATATTTTGAGCAGTTCTTC. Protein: CASSQGAFGYFEQFF.

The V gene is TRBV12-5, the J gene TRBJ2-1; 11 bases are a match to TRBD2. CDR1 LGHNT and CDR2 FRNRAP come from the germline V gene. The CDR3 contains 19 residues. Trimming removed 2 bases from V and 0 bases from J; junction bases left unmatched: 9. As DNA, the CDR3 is TGTGCTAGTGGTTTGCGGCCCCCTACTAGCGGGAGCTCCTACAATGAGCAGTTCTTC. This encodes CASGLRPPTSGSSYNEQFF.

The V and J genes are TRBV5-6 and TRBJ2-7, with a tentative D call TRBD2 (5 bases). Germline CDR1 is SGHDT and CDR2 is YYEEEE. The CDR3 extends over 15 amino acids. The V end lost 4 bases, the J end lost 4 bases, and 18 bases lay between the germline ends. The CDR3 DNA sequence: TGTGCCAGCAGCATGGGCCGGGGAAAAGGATACGAGCAGTACTTC. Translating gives CASSMGRGKGYEQYF.

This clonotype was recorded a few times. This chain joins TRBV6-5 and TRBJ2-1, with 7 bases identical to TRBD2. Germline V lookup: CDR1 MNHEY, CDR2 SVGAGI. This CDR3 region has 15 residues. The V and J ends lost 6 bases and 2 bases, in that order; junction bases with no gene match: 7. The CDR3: CASSYPGGAYNEQFF. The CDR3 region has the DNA TGTGCCAGCAGCTATCCGGGAGGCGCCTACAATGAGCAGTTCTTC.

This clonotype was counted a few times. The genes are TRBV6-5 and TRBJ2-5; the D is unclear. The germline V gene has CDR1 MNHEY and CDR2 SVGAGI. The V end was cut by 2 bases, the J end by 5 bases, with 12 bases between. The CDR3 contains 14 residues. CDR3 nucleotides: TGTGCCAGCAGTTACGCGAATAAGTGGGAGACCCAGTACTTC. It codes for CASSYANKWETQYF.

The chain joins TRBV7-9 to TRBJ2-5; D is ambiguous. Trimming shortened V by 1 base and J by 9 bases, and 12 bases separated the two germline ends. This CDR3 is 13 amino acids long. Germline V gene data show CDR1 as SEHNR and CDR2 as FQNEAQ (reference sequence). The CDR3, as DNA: TGTGCCAGCAGCTTAGTTGGCTTGCCGGCCCAGTACTTC. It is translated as CASSLVGLPAQYF.

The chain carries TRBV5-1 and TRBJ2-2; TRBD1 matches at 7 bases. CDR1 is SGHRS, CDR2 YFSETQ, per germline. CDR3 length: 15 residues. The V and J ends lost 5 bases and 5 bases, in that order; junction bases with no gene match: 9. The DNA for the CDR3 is TGCGCCAGCAGACCCGACAGGGCGGGTACCGGGGAGCTGTTTTTT. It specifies CASRPDRAGTGELFF.

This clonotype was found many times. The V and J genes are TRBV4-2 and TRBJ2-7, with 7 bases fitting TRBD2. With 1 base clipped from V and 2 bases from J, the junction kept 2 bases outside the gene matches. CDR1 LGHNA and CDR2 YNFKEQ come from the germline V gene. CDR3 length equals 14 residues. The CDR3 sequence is CASSQGGGTYEQYF. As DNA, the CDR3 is TGTGCCAGCAGCCAAGGGGGGGGGACCTACGAGCAGTACTTC.

The CDR3 nucleotides are TGTGCCAGCAGTTTTACCAGGGATTATCACGGGGAGCTGTTTTTT. Amino acid sequence: CASSFTRDYHGELFF. The chain employs TRBV12-3 or TRBV12-4 and TRBJ2-2; the D gene is possibly TRBD1 (5 bases). The CDR3 is 15 amino acids. V shed 3 bases and J shed 7 bases, with 15 bases lying between them.

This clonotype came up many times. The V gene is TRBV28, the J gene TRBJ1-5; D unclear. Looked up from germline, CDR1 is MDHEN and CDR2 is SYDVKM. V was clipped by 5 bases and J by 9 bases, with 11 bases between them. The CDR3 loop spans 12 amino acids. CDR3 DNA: TGTGCCAGCAGTCTCGCGAGTGGGCCCCAGCATTTT. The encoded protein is CASSLASGPQHF.

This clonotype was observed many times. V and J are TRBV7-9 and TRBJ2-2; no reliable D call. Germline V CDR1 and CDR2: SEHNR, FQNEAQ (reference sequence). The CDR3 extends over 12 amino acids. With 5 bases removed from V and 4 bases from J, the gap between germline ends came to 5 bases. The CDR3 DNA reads TGTGCCAGCAGCCCAAGCACCGGGGAGCTGTTTTTT. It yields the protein CASSPSTGELFF. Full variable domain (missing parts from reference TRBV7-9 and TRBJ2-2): DTGVSQNPRHKITKRGQNVTFRCDPISEHNRLYWYRQTLGQGPEFLTYFQNEAQLEKSRLLSDRFSAERPKGSFSTLEIQRTEQGDSAMYLCASSPSTGELFFGEGSRLTVL.

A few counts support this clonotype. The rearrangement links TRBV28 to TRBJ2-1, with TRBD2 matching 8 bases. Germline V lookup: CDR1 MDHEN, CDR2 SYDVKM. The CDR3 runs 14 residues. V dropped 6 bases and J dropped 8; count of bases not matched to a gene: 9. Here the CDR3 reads CASRTLAGGDEQFF. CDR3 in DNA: TGTGCCAGCAGAACGCTAGCGGGCGGGGATGAGCAGTTCTTC.

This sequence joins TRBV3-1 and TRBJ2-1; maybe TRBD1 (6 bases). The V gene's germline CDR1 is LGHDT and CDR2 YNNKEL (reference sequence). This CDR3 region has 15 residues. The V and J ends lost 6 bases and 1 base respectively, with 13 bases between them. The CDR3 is CASRPTGISYNEQFF. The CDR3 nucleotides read TGTGCCAGCAGACCCACAGGGATTTCCTACAATGAGCAGTTCTTC.

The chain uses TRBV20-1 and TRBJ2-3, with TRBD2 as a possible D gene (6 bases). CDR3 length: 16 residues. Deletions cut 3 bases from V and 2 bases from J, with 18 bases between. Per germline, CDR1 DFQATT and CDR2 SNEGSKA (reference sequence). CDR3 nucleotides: TGCAGTGCTAGGAGGTTTGGCGGGGACCTCACAGATACGCAGTATTTT. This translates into CSARRFGGDLTDTQYF.

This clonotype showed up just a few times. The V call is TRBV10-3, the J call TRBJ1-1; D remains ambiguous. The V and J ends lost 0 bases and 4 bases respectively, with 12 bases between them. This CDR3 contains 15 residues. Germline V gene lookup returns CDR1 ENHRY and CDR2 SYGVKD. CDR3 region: CAISESSGRTTEAFF. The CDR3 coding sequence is TGTGCCATCAGTGAGTCGAGTGGTAGAACCACTGAAGCTTTCTTT.

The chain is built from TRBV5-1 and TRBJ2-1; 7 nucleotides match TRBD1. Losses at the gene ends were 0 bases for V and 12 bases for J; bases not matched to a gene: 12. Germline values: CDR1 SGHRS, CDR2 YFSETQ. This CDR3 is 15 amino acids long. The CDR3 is CASSLASGTVTMQFF. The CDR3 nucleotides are TGCGCCAGCAGCTTGGCCTCCGGGACAGTAACGATGCAGTTCTTC.

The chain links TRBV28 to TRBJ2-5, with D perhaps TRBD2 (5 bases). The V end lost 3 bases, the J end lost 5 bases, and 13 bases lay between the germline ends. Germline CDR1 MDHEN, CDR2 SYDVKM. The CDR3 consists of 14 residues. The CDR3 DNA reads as TGTGCCAGCAGTTTTGGTGGAGGTGGGGAGACCCAGTACTTC. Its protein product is CASSFGGGGETQYF.

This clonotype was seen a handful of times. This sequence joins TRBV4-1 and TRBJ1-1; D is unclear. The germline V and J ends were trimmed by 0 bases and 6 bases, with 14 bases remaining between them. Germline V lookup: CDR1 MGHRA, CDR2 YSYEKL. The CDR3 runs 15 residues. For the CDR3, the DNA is TGCGCCAGCAGCCAAGAAAGACTTGCCCTTTCTGAAGCTTTCTTT. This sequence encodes CASSQERLALSEAFF.

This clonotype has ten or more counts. CDR3 DNA sequence: TGCAGTGCTAGGAGGGGGCGGACAGATACGCAGTATTTT. Amino acid sequence: CSARRGRTDTQYF. This chain joins TRBV20-1 and TRBJ2-3; 7 nucleotides agree with TRBD1. V lost 3 bases, J lost 3 bases, and 3 bases stayed unmatched. The CDR3 extends over 13 amino acids. Germline CDR1 is DFQATT and CDR2 is SNEGSKA (reference sequence).

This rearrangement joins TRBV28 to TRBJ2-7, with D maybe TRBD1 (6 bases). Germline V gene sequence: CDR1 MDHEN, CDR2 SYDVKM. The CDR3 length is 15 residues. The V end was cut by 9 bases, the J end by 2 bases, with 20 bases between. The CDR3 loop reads CASTSGTWVTYEQYF. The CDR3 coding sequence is TGTGCCAGTACCTCGGGGACATGGGTAACCTACGAGCAGTACTTC.